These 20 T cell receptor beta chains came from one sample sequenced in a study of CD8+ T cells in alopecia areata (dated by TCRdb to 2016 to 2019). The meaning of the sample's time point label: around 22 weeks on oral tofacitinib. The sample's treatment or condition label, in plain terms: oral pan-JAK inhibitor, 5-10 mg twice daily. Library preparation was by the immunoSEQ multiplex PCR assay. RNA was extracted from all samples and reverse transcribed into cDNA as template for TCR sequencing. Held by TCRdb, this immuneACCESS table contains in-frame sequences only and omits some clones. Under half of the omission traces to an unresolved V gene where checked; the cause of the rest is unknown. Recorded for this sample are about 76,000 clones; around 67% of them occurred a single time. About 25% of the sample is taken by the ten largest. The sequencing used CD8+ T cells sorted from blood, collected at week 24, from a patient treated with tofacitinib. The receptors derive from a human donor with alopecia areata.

In nucleotides, the CDR3 is TGTGCCACCAGCAGCTCCGGCCCGCCTAACGGGGACGAGCAGTACTTC. It codes for CATSSSGPPNGDEQYF. The rearrangement joins TRBV15 to TRBJ2-7; a possible D gene is TRBD2 (5 bases). V dropped 3 bases and J dropped 5 bases, with 20 bases sitting between them. The CDR3 is 16 residues long. Germline assignment: CDR1 LNHNV and CDR2 YYDKDF (reference sequence).

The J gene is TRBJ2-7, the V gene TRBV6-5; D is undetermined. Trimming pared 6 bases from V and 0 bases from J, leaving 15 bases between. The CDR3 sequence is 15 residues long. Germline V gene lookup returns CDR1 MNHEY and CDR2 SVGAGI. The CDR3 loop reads CASSLDPTFSYEQYF. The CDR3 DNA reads TGTGCCAGCAGCTTAGATCCCACGTTCTCCTACGAGCAGTACTTC.

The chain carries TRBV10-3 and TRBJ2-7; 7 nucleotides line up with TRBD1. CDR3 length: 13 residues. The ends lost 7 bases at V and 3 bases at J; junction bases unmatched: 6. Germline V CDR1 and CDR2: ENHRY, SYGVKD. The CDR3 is CAITRGQDYEQYF. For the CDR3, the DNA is TGTGCCATCACCCGCGGACAGGACTACGAGCAGTACTTC.

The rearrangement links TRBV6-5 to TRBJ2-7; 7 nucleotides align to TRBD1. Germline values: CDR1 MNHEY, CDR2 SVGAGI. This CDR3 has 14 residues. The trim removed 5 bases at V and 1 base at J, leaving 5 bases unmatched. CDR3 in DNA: TGTGCCAGCAGTCCCCTGACAGGGTCCTACGAGCAGTACTTC. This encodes CASSPLTGSYEQYF.

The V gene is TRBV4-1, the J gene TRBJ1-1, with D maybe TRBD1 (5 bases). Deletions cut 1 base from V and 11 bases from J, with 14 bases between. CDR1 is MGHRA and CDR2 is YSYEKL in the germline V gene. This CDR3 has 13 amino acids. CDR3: CASSQGGEVKAFF. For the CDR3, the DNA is TGCGCCAGCAGCCAAGGGGGGGAGGTTAAGGCTTTCTTT.

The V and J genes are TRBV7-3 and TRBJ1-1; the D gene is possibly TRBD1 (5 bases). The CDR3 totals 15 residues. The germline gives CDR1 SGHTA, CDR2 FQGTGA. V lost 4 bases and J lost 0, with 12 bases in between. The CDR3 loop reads CASSSSGTVNTEAFF. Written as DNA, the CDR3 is TGTGCCAGCAGCTCCTCCGGGACGGTGAACACTGAAGCTTTCTTT.

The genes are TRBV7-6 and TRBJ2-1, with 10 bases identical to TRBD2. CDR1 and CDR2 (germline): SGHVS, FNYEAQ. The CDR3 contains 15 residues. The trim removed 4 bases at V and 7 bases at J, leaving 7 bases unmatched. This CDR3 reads CASSYSGRSGNEQFF. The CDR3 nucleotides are TGTGCCAGCAGCTATAGCGGGAGGTCCGGGAATGAGCAGTTCTTC.

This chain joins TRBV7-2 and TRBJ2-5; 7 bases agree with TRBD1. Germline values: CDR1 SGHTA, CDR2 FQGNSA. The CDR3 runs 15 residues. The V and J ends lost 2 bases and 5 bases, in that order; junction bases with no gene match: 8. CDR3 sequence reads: CASSLTQTGHETQYF. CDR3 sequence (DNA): TGTGCCAGCAGCTTAACCCAGACAGGGCACGAGACCCAGTACTTC.

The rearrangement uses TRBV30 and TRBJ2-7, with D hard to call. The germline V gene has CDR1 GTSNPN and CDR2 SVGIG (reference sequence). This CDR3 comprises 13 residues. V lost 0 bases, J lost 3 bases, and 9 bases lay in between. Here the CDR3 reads CAWSVDVGYEQYF. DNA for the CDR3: TGTGCCTGGAGTGTTGACGTGGGCTACGAGCAGTACTTC.

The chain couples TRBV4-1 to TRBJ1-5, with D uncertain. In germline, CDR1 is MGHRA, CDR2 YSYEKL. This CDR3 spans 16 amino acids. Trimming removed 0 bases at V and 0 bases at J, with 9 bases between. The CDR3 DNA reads TGCGCCAGCAGCCAAGACCGGAGCTATAGCAATCAGCCCCAGCATTTT. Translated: CASSQDRSYSNQPQHF.

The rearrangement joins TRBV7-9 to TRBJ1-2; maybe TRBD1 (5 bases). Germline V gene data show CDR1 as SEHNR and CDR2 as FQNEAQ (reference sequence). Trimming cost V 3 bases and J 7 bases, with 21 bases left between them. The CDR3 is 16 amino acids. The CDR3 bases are TGTGCCAGCAGCTTGAGCGCCGGGGACTTAAGATTTGGCTACACCTTC. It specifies CASSLSAGDLRFGYTF.

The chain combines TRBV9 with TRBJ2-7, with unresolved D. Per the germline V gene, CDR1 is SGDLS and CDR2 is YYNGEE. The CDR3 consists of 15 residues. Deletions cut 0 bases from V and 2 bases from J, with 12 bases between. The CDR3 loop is CASSVEAGGAYEQYF. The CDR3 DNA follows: TGTGCCAGCAGCGTAGAGGCAGGCGGCGCCTACGAGCAGTACTTC.

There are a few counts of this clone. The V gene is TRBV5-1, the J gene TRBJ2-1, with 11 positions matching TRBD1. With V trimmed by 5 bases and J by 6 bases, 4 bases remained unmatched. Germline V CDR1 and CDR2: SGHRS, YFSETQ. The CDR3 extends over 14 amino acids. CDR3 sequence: CASRDRGPSNEQFF. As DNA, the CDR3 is TGCGCCAGCAGGGACAGGGGGCCCTCCAATGAGCAGTTCTTC. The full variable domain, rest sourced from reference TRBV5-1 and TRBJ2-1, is KAGVTQTPRYLIKTRGQQVTLSCSPISGHRSVSWYQQTPGQGLQFLFEYFSETQRNKGNFPGRFSGRQFSNSRSEMNVSTLELGDSALYLCASRDRGPSNEQFFGPGTRLTVL.

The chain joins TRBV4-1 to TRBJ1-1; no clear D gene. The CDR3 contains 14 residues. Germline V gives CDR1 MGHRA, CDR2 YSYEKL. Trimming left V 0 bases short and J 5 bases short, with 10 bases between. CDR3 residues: CASSQEGLSTEAFF. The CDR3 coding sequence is TGCGCCAGCAGCCAAGAAGGGTTATCTACTGAAGCTTTCTTT.

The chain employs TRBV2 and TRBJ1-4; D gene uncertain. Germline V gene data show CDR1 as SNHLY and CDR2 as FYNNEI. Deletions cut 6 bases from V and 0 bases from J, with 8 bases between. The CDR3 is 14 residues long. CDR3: CASRIIATNEKLFF. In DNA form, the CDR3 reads TGTGCCAGCAGGATAATTGCAACTAATGAAAAACTGTTTTTT.

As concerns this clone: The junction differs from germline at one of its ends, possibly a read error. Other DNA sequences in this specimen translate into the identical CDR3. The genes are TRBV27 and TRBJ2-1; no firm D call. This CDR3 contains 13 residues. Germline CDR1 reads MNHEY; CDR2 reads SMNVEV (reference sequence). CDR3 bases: TGCGCCAGCAGTTTCGGCCTATTCTATGAGCAGTTCTTC. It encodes CASSFGLFYEQFF.

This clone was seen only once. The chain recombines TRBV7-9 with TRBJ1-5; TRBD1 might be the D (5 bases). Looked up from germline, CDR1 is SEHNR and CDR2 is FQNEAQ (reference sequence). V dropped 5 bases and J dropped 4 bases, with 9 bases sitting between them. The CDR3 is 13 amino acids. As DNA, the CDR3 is TGTGCCAGCAGCAACGGGGCAAATCAGCCCCAGCATTTT. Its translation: CASSNGANQPQHF.

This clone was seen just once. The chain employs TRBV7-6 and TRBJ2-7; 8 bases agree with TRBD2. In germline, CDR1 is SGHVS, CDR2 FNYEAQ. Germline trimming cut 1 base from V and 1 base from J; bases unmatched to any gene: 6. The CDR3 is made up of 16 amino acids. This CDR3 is CASSLGGGRSSYEQYF. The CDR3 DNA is TGTGCCAGCAGCTTAGGGGGCGGGAGGTCGTCCTACGAGCAGTACTTC.

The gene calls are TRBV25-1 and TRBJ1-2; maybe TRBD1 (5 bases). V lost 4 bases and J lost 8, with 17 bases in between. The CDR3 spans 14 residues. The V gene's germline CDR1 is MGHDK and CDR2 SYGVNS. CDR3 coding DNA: TGTGCCAGCAGTGGGGGGGGATTTTCCCAGGGCTACACCTTC. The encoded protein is CASSGGGFSQGYTF.

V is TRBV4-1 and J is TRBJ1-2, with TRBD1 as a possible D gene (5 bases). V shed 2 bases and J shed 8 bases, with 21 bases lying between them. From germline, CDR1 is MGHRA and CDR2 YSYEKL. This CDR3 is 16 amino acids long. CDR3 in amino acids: CASSQMGEGSAWGYTF. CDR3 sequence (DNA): TGCGCCAGCAGCCAAATGGGGGAGGGATCGGCATGGGGCTACACCTTC.